This T cell receptor beta chain was sequenced for a study of beta chain features in type 1 diabetes. Study-wide findings and caveats: People with Type 1 diabetes carried modestly yet significantly shorter TCRB CDR3s in all four CD4+ subsets.

This clone was found a few times. Antigen specificity is unknown. This CDR3 spans 13 amino acids. The V gene lost 1 base and the J gene lost 5 bases, with 9 bases spanning the gap. Germline V lookup: CDR1 KGHSH, CDR2 LQKENI. Reverse transcribing all isolated RNA meant expressed TCRB transcripts were sequenced. TCRdb keeps only in-frame clones here, not all; method: immunoSEQ multiplex PCR. The sample gives a few hundred thousand clones, about 10% of which show up once; about 0.63% is in the top ten. Material for sequencing was central memory CD4+ T cells from blood. The gene calls are TRBV18 and TRBJ2-7, with D unclear. This TCR derives from a man aged 25 to 45 with type 1 diabetes. The CDR3 DNA sequence: TGTGCCAGCTCACCACAGGAAGGGAACGAGCAGTACTTC. It codes for CASSPQEGNEQYF.